This T cell receptor beta chain was recovered during a study of blood T cell repertoires in COVID-19. Study details: From T cells, B-cell-depleted T cells, or PBMCs came the material, which was cDNA or gDNA.

With V trimmed by 5 bases and J by 0 bases, 3 bases remained unmatched. Per the germline V gene, CDR1 is KGHSH and CDR2 is LQKENI. The CDR3 totals 14 residues. Under the authors' procedure: The authors estimated nucleated cell counts from reference gene primer amplification. Profiled with immunoSEQ multiplex PCR; TCRdb holds only in-frame clones, not every one. The V and J calls and clone size are taken from that table; D and trimming were inferred from the DNA. This table holds roughly 380,000 clones, roughly 85% found once. This clone was observed once. The sequence came from a woman aged 18-29 years with acute or convalescent COVID-19. The chain carries TRBV18 and TRBJ1-1; 7 nucleotides line up with TRBD1. Material for sequencing was peripheral blood. CDR3 residues: CASSSTGMNTEAFF. CDR3 nucleotide sequence: TGTGCCAGCTCATCGACAGGGATGAACACTGAAGCTTTCTTT.